This note documents a single T cell receptor (beta chain) sequence. Its matching antigen is unknown. The sample originates from a study of T cell responses to AZD1222 COVID-19 vaccine. Overall study results and limits: Mostly white British, mostly female donors; authors suggested clonal diversity may be underestimated. No repertoire was sampled before or during the peak T cell response, only after it. Increased Spike-specific TCR breadth and depth were observed after two AZD1222 doses. Within unmutated variant regions lay the reported targets of nearly half of spike-specific TCRs.

This table comes from immunoSEQ multiplex PCR, and its TCRdb copy is limited to in-frame clones, with some not included. The sample consists of fewer than 70,000 clones, roughly nine tenths of them appearing once. Sequenced material: peripheral blood, taken 28 days after the second AZD1222 dose. The TCR originated in an adult who received the AZD1222 COVID-19 vaccine.

CDR3 residues: CASSLEGQKNTEAFF. The CDR3 nucleotides read TGTGCCAGCAGCTTGGAGGGACAGAAGAACACTGAAGCTTTCTTT. The rearrangement uses TRBV5-5 and TRBJ1-1, with 7 bases matching TRBD1. J lost 1 base, V lost 0 bases, and 3 bases had no gene match. The CDR3 consists of 15 residues. Per the germline V gene, CDR1 is SGHKS and CDR2 is YYEKEE (reference sequence). The full variable domain, in which reference TRBV5-5 and TRBJ1-1 provide the parts outside the CDR3, is DAGVTQSPTHLIKTRGQQVTLRCSPISGHKSVSWYQQVLGQGPQFIFQYYEKEERGRGNFPDRFSARQFPNYSSELNVNALLLGDSALYLCASSLEGQKNTEAFFGQGTRLTVV.